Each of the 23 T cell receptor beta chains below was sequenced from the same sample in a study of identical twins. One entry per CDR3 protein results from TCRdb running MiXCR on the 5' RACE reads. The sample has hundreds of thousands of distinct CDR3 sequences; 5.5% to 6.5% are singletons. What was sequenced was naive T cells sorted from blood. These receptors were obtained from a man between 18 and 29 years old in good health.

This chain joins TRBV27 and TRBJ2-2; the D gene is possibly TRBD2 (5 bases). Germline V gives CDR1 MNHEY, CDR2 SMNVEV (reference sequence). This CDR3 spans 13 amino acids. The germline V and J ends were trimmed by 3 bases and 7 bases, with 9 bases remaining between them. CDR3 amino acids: CASSLGVIGELFF. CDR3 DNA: TGTGCCAGCAGTTTGGGAGTTATCGGGGAGCTGTTTTTT.

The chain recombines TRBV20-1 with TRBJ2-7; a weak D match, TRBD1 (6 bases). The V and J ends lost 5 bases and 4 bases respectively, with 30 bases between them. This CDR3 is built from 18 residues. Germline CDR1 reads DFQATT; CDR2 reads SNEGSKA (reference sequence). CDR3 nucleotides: TGCAGTGCTGCTCCCCAAGTTAAGACAGGCCCTGCAATTTACGAGCAGTACTTC. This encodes CSAAPQVKTGPAIYEQYF.

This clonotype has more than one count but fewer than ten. The CDR3: CSAGTAPGELFF. The CDR3 DNA reads TGCAGTGCCGGGACAGCGCCCGGGGAGCTGTTTTTT. The V gene is TRBV20-1, the J gene TRBJ2-2, with 7 bases identical to TRBD1. The CDR3 is 12 amino acids. CDR1 DFQATT and CDR2 SNEGSKA come from the germline V gene (reference sequence). V trimming: 6 bases; J trimming: 6 bases; junction bases outside the gene matches: 4.

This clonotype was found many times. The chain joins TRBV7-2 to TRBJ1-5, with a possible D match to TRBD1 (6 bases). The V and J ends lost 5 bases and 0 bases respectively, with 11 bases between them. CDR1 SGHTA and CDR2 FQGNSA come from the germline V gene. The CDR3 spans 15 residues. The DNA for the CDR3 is TGTGCCAGCAGCCCCGGACAGTCTAGCAATCAGCCCCAGCATTTT. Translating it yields CASSPGQSSNQPQHF.

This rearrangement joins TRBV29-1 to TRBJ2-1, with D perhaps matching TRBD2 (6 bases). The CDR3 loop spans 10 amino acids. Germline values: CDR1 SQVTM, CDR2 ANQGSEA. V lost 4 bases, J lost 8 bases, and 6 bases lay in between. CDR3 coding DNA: TGCAGCGTTGTAGCGGATGAGCAGTTCTTC. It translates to CSVVADEQFF.

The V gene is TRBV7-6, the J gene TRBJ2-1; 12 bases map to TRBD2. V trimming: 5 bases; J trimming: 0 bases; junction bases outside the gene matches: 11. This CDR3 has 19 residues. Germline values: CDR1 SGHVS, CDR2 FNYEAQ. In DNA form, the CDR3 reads TGTGCCAGCAGCCCGTGGACTAGCGGGGCCCCGGGCTCCTACAATGAGCAGTTCTTC. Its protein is CASSPWTSGAPGSYNEQFF.

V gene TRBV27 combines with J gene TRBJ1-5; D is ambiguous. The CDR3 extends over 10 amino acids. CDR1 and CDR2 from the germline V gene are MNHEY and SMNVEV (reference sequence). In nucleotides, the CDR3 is TGTGACCCGTTCAATCAGCCCCAGCATTTT. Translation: CDPFNQPQHF.

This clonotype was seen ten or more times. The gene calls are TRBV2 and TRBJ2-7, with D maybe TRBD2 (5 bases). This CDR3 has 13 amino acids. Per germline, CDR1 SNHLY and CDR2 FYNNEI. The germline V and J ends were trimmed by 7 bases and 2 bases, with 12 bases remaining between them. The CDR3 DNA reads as TGTGCCAGCAACATACGGGGAGCCTACGAGCAGTACGTC. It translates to CASNIRGAYEQYV.

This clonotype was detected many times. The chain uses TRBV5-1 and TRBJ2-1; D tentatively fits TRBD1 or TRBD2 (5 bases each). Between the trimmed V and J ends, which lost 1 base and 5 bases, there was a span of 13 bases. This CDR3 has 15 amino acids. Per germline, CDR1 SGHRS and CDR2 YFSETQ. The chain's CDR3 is CASSLNRDQHNEQFF. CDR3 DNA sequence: TGCGCCAGCAGCTTGAACCGGGACCAACACAATGAGCAGTTCTTC.

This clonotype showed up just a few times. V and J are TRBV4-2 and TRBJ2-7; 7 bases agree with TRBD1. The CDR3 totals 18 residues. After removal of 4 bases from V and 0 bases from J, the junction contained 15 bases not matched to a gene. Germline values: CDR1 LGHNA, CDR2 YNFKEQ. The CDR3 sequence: CASSPHPGQAPSSYEQYF. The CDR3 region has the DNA TGTGCCAGCAGCCCTCATCCTGGACAGGCGCCTAGCTCCTACGAGCAGTACTTC.

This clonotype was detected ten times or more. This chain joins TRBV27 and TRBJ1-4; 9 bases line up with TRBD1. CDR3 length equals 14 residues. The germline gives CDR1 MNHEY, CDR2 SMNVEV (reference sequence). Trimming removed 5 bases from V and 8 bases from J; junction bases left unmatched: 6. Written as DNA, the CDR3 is TGTGCCAGCAGTCTTTTACAGGGGGCAGAAAAACTGTTTTTT. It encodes CASSLLQGAEKLFF.

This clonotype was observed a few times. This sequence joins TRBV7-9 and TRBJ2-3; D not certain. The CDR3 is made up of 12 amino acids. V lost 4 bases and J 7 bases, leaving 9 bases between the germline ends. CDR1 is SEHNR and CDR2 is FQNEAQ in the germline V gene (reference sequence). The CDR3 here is CASSSGLNTQYF. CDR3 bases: TGTGCCAGCAGCTCCGGCCTCAATACGCAGTATTTT.

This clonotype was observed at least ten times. In DNA, the CDR3 is TGTGCCAGCAGTTTACAAAGGGGCAATGAGCAGTTCTTC. It is translated as CASSLQRGNEQFF. V and J are TRBV27 and TRBJ2-1; maybe TRBD1 (5 bases). CDR1 and CDR2 (germline): MNHEY, SMNVEV (reference sequence). The CDR3 has 13 amino acids. The V gene lost 2 bases and the J gene lost 6 bases, with 8 bases spanning the gap.

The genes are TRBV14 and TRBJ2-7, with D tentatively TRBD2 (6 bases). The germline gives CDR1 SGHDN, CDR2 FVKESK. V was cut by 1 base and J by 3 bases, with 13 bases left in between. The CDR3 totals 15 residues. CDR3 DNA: TGTGCCAGCAGCCAAGGTCGGGGAGGTTACTACGAGCAGTACTTC. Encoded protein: CASSQGRGGYYEQYF.

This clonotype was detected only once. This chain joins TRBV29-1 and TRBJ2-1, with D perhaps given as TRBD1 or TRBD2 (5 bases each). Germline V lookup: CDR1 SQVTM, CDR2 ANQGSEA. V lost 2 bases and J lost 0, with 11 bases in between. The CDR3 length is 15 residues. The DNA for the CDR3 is TGCAGCGTTGAAAGGGACGAGAGCTCCTACAATGAGCAGTTCTTC. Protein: CSVERDESSYNEQFF.

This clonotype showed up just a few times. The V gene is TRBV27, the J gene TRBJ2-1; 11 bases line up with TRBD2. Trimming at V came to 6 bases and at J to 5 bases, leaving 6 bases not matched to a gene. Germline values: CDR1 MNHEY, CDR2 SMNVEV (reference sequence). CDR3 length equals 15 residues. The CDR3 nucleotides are TGTGCCAGCAGCCCTACTAGCGGGAGAGACAATGAGCAGTTCTTC. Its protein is CASSPTSGRDNEQFF.

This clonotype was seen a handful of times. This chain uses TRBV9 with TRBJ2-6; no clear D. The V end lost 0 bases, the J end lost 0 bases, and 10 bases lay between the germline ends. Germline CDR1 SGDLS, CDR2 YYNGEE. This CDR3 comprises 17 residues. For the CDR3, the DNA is TGTGCCAGCAGCGTAGACGGTGGGTACTCTGGGGCCAACGTCCTGACTTTC. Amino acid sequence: CASSVDGGYSGANVLTF. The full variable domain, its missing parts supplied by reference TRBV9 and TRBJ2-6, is DSGVTQTPKHLITATGQRVTLRCSPRSGDLSVYWYQQSLDQGLQFLIQYYNGEERAKGNILERFSAQQFPDLHSELNLSSLELGDSALYFCASSVDGGYSGANVLTFGAGSRLTVL.

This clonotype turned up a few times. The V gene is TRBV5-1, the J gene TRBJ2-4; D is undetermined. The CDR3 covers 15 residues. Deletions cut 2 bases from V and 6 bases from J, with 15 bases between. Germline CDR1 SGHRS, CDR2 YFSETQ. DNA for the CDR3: TGCGCCAGCAGCTTTAGGAACAGTTCTCCAAACATTCAGTACTTC. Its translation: CASSFRNSSPNIQYF.

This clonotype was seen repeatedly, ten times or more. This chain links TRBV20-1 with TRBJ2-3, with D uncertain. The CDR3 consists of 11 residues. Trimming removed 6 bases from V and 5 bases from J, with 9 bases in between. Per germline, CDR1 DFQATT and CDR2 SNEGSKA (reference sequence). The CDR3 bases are TGCAGTGCATCATCCGAAGATACGCAGTATTTT. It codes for CSASSEDTQYF.

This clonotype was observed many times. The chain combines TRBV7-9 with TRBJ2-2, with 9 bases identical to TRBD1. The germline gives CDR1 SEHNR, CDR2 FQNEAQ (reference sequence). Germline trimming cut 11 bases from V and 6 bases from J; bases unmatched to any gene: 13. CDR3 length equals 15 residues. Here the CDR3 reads CAPEVDRGISGELFF. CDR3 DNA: TGTGCCCCCGAGGTGGACAGGGGAATTTCCGGGGAGCTGTTTTTT.

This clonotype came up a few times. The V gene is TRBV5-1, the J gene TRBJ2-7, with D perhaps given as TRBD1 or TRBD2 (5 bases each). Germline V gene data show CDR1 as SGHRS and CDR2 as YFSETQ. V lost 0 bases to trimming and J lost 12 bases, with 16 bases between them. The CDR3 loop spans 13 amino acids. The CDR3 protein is CASSLGDGDSWYF. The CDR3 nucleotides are TGCGCCAGCAGCTTGGGGGACGGTGATTCGTGGTACTTC. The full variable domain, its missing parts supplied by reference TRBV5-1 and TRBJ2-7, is KAGVTQTPRYLIKTRGQQVTLSCSPISGHRSVSWYQQTPGQGLQFLFEYFSETQRNKGNFPGRFSGRQFSNSRSEMNVSTLELGDSALYLCASSLGDGDSWYFGPGTRLTVT.

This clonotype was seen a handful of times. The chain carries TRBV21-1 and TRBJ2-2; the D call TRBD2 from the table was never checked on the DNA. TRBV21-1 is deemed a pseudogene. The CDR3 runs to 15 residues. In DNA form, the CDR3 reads TGTGCCAGCAGAAGACTAAAATTAGGGACCGGGGAGCTGTTTTTT. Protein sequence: CASRRLKLGTGELFF.

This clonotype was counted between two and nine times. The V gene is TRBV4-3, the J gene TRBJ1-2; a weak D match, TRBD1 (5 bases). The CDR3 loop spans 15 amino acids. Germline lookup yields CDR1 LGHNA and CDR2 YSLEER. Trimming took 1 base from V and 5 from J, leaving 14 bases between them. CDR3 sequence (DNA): TGCGCCAGCAGCCAAGGACATTCGACAGAGTATGGCTACACCTTC. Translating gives CASSQGHSTEYGYTF.